The clone carrying this T cell receptor (beta chain) was seen more than once but under ten times. Its matching antigen is unknown. This entry comes from a study of T cells in Graves' hyperthyroidism and ophthalmopathy. The germline V gene has CDR1 SGHAT and CDR2 FQNNGV. CDR3 length equals 17 residues. V lost 4 bases, J lost 4 bases, and 9 bases stayed unmatched. It was RNA transcripts that yielded the amplified TCR beta CDR3 regions. TCR CDR3 regions were first amplified by RT-PCR with HTBI primers. TCRdb used MiXCR to reprocess the multiplex PCR reads, holding one entry per CDR3 protein. The profile shows hundreds of thousands of distinct CDR3 sequences, roughly 20% of them singletons. Patients showing uncontrolled infection, other autoimmune disease, pregnancy or lactation were ineligible. It was 8.5 to 10 ml of fresh peripheral blood that supplied the PBMCs. The study's findings and limits: Among thyroid clonotypes expanded above 0.001, most also appeared in blood. Ophthalmopathy was predicted by the model a median of approximately six months ahead of onset.

The sequence came from a man between 25 and 39 years old with Graves' ophthalmopathy. V usage is TRBV11-2 and J usage is TRBJ2-1, with 11 bases aligning to TRBD2. The sample taken for sequencing was blood. The DNA for the CDR3 is TGTGCCAGCAGCTCACGACTAGCGGGAACGGGATACAATGAGCAGTTCTTC. Translated, it gives CASSSRLAGTGYNEQFF.